Listed here are 12 T cell receptor beta chains from one sample, sequenced in a study of T cells after yellow fever vaccination. TCRdb recomputed calls from the 5' RACE reads with MiXCR, one row per CDR3 protein. The sample lists over 100,000 distinct CDR3 sequences; 6.5% to 9% were seen once. The sequencing used CD8+ T cells sorted from PBMCs, collected 45 days after the yellow fever booster vaccination. Receptors were obtained from a man aged 25-40 years who received the YFV17D yellow fever vaccine.

Notes on this clonotype: This could be a read error, since a much larger clone is one nucleotide away. V usage is TRBV12-3 or TRBV12-4 and J usage is TRBJ2-1, with D possibly being TRBD2 (5 bases). Trimming took off 7 bases at V and 9 bases at J, with 16 bases between the two ends. The CDR3 runs to 13 residues. The CDR3 loop reads CASNDPGLAEQFF. The CDR3 region has the DNA TGTGCCAGCAATGACCCTGGCCTAGCTGAGCAGTTCTTC.

J is TRBJ2-7 and V is TRBV20-1; D assignment may be TRBD1 or TRBD2 (5 bases each). Germline V lookup: CDR1 DFQATT, CDR2 SNEGSKA (reference sequence). The CDR3 has 13 residues. The CDR3 reads CTPPGASPYEQYF. As DNA, the CDR3 is TGCACTCCACCCGGGGCGTCTCCCTACGAGCAGTACTTC.

This clonotype was detected ten times or more. The rearrangement joins TRBV27 to TRBJ2-3; D is undetermined. Trimming took 10 bases from V and 2 from J, leaving 7 bases between them. The germline V gene has CDR1 MNHEY and CDR2 SMNVEV (reference sequence). This CDR3 region has 11 residues. The CDR3 is CATLSTDTQYF. DNA for the CDR3: TGTGCCACCCTGTCCACAGATACGCAGTATTTT.

For this clonotype: A much larger clone differs by one base, so this may be a read error. The rearrangement uses TRBV20-1 and TRBJ2-1; 7 nucleotides align to TRBD2. The CDR3 runs to 16 residues. Per the germline V gene, CDR1 is DFQATT and CDR2 is SNEGSKA (reference sequence). The CDR3 reads CTGHFAGGSSYNEQFF. In nucleotides, the CDR3 is TGCACTGGCCACTTCGCCGGCGGGAGCTCCTACAATGAGCAGTTCTTC.

This clonotype has at least ten counts. The chain joins TRBV7-9 to TRBJ2-7; D is ambiguous. The CDR3 loop spans 10 amino acids. Looked up from germline, CDR1 is SEHNR and CDR2 is FQNEAQ (reference sequence). V was clipped by 5 bases and J by 6 bases, with 5 bases between them. In DNA, the CDR3 is TGTGCCAGCAGCGGGCTCGAGCAGTACTTC. It yields the protein CASSGLEQYF.

This clonotype was observed at least ten times. J is TRBJ2-1 and V is TRBV28, with 7 nucleotides matching TRBD2. The ends lost 6 bases at V and 5 bases at J; junction bases unmatched: 13. Germline CDR1 reads MDHEN; CDR2 reads SYDVKM. The CDR3 sequence is 16 residues long. The CDR3 DNA is TGTGCCAGCAGCCCCGCTGCGGGACTAACTGACAATGAGCAGTTCTTC. Translating it yields CASSPAAGLTDNEQFF.

In this sample, this clonotype turned up a few times. The chain links TRBV4-3 to TRBJ2-5; D unresolved. Germline V lookup: CDR1 LGHNA, CDR2 YSLEER. V lost 5 bases and J lost 1, with 17 bases in between. The CDR3 covers 16 residues. Here the CDR3 reads CASSSLSGGFQETQYF. In nucleotides, the CDR3 is TGCGCCAGCAGCTCCCTCTCAGGCGGATTCCAAGAGACCCAGTACTTC.

This clonotype was seen only a few times. V and J are TRBV28 and TRBJ2-7, with no clear D. V was shortened by 8 bases and J by 0 bases, with 8 bases between the two germline ends. Germline-derived CDR1 and CDR2 are MDHEN and SYDVKM. CDR3 length: 12 amino acids. The CDR3 bases are TGTGCCAGCGATGGAGACTCCTACGAGCAGTACTTC. This encodes CASDGDSYEQYF.

This clonotype was seen ten or more times. The DNA of the CDR3 is TGCGCCAGCAGCCGTGGGAGACTCCAGAACACTGAAGCTTTCTTT. The encoded protein is CASSRGRLQNTEAFF. The rearrangement joins TRBV4-3 to TRBJ1-1; no clear D gene. V gave up 4 bases and J gave up 1 base, with 13 bases separating them. Germline-derived CDR1 and CDR2 are LGHNA and YSLEER. CDR3 length equals 15 residues.

Details on this clonotype: The junction shows a germline mismatch at one end, possibly a read error. This rearrangement joins TRBV7-6 to TRBJ1-1; the D gene is possibly TRBD1 (6 bases). The CDR3 is 15 residues long. In germline, CDR1 is SGHVS, CDR2 FNYEAQ. The CDR3: CASSLATGKNTEAFF. In nucleotides, the CDR3 is TGTGCCAGCAGCCTAGCGACAGGAAAGAACACTGAAGCTTTCTTT.

Many counts were recorded for this clonotype. V is TRBV27 and J is TRBJ2-3; D gene unclear. Trimming removed 2 bases at V and 4 bases at J, with 10 bases between. The CDR3 loop spans 14 amino acids. Germline CDR1 is MNHEY and CDR2 is SMNVEV (reference sequence). The CDR3 region has the DNA TGTGCCAGCAGTTTACGGGTTGGGGCAGATACGCAGTATTTT. The encoded protein is CASSLRVGADTQYF.

Remarks on this clonotype: This sequence may be a read error, since a much larger clone differs from it by one base. J is TRBJ2-5 and V is TRBV11-2; a possible D gene is TRBD1 (6 bases). Germline assignment: CDR1 SGHAT and CDR2 FQNNGV. The CDR3 totals 14 residues. Trimming removed 6 bases from V and 4 bases from J, with 15 bases in between. This CDR3 is CASRFRTGLETQYF. CDR3 bases: TGTGCCAGCAGATTTCGCACAGGGTTAGAGACCCAGTACTTC.